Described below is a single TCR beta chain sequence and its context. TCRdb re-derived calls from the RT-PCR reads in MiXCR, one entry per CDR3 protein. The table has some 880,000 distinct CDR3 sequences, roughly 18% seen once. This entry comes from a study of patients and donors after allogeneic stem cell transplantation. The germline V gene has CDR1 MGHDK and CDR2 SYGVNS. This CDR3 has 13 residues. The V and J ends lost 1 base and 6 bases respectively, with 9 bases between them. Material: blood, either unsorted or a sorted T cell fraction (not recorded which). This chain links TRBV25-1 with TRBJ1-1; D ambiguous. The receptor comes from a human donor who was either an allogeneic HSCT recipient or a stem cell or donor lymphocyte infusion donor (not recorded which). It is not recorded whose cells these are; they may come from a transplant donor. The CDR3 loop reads CASSEFGVPEAFF. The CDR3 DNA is TGTGCCAGCAGTGAATTTGGGGTCCCTGAAGCTTTCTTT.